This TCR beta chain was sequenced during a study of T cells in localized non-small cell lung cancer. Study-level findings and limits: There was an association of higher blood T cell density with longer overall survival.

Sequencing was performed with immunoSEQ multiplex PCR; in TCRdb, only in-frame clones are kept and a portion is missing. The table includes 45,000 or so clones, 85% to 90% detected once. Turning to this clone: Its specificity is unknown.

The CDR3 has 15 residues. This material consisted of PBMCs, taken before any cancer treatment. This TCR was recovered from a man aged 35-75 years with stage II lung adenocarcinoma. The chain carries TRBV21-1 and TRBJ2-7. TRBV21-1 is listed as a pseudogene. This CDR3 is CASSNDGGLPYEQYF. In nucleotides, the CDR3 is TGTGCCAGCAGCAATGACGGGGGCCTTCCCTACGAGCAGTACTTC.